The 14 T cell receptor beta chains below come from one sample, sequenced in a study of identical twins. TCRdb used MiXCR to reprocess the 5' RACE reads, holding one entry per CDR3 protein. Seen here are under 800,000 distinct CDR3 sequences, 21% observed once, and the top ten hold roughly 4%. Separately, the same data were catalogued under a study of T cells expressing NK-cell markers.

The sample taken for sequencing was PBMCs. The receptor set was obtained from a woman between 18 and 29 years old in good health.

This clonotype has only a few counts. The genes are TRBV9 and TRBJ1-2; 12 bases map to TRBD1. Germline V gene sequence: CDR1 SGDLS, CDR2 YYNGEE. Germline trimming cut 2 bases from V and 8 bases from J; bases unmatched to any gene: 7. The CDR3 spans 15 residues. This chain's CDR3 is CASSVPGQGAMGYTF. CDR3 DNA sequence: TGTGCCAGCAGCGTTCCGGGACAGGGGGCGATGGGCTACACCTTC.

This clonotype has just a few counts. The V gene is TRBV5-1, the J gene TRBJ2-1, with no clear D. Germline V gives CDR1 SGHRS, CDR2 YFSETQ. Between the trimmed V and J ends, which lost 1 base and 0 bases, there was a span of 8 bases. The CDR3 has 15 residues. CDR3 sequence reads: CASSLQLSSYNEQFF. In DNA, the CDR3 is TGCGCCAGCAGCTTGCAACTGAGCTCCTACAATGAGCAGTTCTTC. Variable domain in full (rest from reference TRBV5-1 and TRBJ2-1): KAGVTQTPRYLIKTRGQQVTLSCSPISGHRSVSWYQQTPGQGLQFLFEYFSETQRNKGNFPGRFSGRQFSNSRSEMNVSTLELGDSALYLCASSLQLSSYNEQFFGPGTRLTVL.

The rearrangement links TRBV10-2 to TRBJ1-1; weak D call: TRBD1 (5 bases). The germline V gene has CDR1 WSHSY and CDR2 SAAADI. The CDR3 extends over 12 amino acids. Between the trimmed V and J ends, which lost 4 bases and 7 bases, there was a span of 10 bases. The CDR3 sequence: CASSVEGIEAFF. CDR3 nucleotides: TGCGCCAGCAGTGTAGAGGGGATTGAAGCTTTCTTT.

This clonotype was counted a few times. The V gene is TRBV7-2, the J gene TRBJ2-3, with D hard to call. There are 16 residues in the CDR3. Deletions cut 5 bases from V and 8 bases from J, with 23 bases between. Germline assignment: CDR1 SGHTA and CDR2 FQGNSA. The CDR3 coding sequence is TGTGCCAGCAGCAAATCGTCGGGCTCGGGTCTACGTACGCAGTATTTT. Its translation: CASSKSSGSGLRTQYF.

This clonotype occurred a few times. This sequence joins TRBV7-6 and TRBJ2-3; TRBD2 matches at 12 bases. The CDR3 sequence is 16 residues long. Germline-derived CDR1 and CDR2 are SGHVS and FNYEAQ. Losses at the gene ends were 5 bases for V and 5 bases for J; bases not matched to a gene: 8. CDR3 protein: CASSPPSGRAEDTQYF. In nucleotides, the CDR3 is TGTGCCAGCAGCCCCCCTAGCGGGAGGGCCGAAGATACGCAGTATTTT. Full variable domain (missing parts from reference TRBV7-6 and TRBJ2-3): GAGVSQSPRYKVTKRGQDVALRCDPISGHVSLYWYRQALGQGPEFLTYFNYEAQQDKSGLPNDRFSAERPEGSISTLTIQRTEQRDSAMYRCASSPPSGRAEDTQYFGPGTRLTVL.

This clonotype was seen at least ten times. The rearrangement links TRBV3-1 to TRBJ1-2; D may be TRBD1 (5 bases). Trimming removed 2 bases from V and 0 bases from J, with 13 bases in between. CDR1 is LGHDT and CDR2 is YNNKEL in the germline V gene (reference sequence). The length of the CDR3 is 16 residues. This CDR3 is CASSQRAGRPNYGYTF. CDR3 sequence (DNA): TGTGCCAGCAGCCAACGGGCAGGGAGGCCTAACTATGGCTACACCTTC.

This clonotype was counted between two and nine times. DNA of the CDR3: TGCAGCCACGGGACAGGGGGCGGCTACACCTTC. Translated: CSHGTGGGYTF. The chain has TRBV29-1 and TRBJ1-2, with TRBD1 matching over 12 bases. The V segment lost 8 bases and the J segment 8 bases; nucleotides outside the gene matches: 3. Germline V CDR1 and CDR2: SQVTM, ANQGSEA. The CDR3 sequence is 11 residues long.

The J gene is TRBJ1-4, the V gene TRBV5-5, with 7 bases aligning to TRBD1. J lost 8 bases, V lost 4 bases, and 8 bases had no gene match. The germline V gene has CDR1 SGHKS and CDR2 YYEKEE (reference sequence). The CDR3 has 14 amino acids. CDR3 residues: CASSPSRGEEKLFF. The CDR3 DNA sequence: TGTGCCAGCAGCCCCAGCAGGGGGGAGGAAAAACTGTTTTTT.

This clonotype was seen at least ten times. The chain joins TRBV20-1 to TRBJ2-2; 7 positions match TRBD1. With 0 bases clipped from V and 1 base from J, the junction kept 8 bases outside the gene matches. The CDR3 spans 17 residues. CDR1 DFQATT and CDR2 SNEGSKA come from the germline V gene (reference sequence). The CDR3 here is CSARDLGQGENTGELFF. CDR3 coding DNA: TGCAGTGCTAGAGATCTGGGGCAGGGGGAGAACACCGGGGAGCTGTTTTTT.

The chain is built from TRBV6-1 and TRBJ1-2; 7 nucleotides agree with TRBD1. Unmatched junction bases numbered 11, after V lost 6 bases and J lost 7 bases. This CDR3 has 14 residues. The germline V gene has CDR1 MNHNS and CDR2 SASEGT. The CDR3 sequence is CASRPTTGHVGYTF. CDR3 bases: TGTGCCAGCAGACCGACGACAGGGCACGTTGGCTACACCTTC.

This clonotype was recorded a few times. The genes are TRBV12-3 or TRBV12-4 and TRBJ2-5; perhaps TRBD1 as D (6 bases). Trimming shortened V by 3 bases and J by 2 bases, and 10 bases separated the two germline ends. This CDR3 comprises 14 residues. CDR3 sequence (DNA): TGTGCCAGCAGTTTGCTGACAGGTCAAGAGACCCAGTACTTC. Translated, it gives CASSLLTGQETQYF.

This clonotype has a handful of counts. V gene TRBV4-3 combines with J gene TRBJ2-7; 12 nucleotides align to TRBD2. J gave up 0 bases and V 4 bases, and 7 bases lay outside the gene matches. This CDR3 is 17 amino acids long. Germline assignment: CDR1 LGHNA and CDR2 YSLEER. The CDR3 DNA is TGCGCCAGCAGCCGATCATGGACTAGCGGGATCTCCTACGAGCAGTACTTC. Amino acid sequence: CASSRSWTSGISYEQYF.

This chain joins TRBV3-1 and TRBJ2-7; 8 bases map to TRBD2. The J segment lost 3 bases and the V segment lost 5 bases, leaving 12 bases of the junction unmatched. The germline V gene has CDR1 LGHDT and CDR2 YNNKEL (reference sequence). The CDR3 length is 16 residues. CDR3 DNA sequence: TGTGCCAGCAGCACCCCACGATCTAGCGGGTACTACGAGCAGTACTTC. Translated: CASSTPRSSGYYEQYF.

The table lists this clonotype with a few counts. The CDR3 is CATSRAQGGGYTF. Here the CDR3 DNA reads TGTGCCACCAGCAGAGCTCAGGGCGGAGGCTACACCTTC. This sequence joins TRBV15 and TRBJ1-2; tentatively, D is TRBD1 (5 bases). Trimming took off 1 base at V and 8 bases at J, with 11 bases between the two ends. This CDR3 spans 13 amino acids. CDR1 and CDR2 (germline): LNHNV, YYDKDF (reference sequence).